This entry features one T cell receptor (beta chain) sequence. This sample stems from a study of T-cell reconstitution after alpha-beta-depleted transplantation in children. The TCRbeta library incorporated unique molecular identifiers. TCRdb called the PCR reads again in MiXCR, with one record for every CDR3 protein. The sample consists of about 250,000 distinct CDR3 sequences, approximately 24% of them appearing once. Trimming stripped 0 bases from V and 5 bases from J, with 11 bases between. CDR1 SGHTA and CDR2 FQGNSA come from the germline V gene. The CDR3 is 14 residues long. V and J are TRBV7-2 and TRBJ2-7, with a tentative D call TRBD1 (6 bases). The specimen was PBMCs, mostly from graft donor cells, collected 360 days after TCRalphabeta/CD19-depleted stem cell transplant. The clonotype comes from a female patient between 2 and 10 years old who had a stem cell transplant for congenital amegakaryocytic thrombocytopenia, so the T cells may come from the graft donor. The CDR3, as DNA: TGTGCCAGCAGCTTAGCTCGGACAGCGCACGAGCAGTACTTC. This gives the protein CASSLARTAHEQYF.